This T cell receptor (beta chain) came from a study of blood T cell repertoires in COVID-19. The CDR3 length is 16 residues. Trimming took 8 bases from V and 1 from J; bases not matched to a gene: 7. Germline values: CDR1 LGHNA, CDR2 YNFKEQ. TCRdb keeps only in-frame clones here, not all; method: immunoSEQ multiplex PCR. The profile shows under 200,000 clones, roughly 90% of them singletons. The chain recombines TRBV4-2 with TRBJ2-3; 12 bases agree with TRBD2. This clonotype originated in a man aged 45-65 years with acute or convalescent COVID-19. The sample was peripheral blood. The CDR3 loop reads CASGLAGGRGTDTQYF. The CDR3 DNA reads as TGTGCCAGCGGGCTAGCGGGAGGGAGGGGCACAGATACGCAGTATTTT.